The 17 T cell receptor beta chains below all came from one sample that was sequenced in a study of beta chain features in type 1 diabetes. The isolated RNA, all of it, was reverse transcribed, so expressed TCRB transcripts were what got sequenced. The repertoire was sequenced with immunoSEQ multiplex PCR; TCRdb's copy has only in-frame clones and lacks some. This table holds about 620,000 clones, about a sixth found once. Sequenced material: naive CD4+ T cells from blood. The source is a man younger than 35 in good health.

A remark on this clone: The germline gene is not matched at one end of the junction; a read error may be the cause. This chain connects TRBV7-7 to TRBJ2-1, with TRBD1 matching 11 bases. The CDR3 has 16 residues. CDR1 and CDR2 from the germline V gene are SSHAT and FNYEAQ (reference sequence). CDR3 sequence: CASSSSGTGGGNEQFF. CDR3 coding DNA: TGTGCTAGCAGCTCGTCCGGGACAGGGGGAGGGAATGAGCAGTTCTTC.

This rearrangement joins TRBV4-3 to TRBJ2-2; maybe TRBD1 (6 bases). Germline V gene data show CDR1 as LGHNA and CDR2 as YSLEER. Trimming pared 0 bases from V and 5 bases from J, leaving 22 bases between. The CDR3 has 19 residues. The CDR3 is CASSQEARFVRGKTGELFF. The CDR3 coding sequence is TGCGCCAGCAGCCAAGAAGCCAGATTCGTAAGGGGGAAAACCGGGGAGCTGTTTTTT.

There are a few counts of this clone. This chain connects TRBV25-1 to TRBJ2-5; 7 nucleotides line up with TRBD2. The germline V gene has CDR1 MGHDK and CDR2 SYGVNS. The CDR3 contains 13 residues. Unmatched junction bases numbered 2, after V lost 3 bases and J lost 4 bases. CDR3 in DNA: TGTGCCAGCAGTGAGTGGGGGGGAGAGACCCAGTACTTC. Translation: CASSEWGGETQYF.

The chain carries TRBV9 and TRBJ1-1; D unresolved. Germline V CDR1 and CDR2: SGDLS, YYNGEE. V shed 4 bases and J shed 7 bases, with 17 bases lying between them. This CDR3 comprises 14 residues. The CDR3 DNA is TGTGCCAGCAGCCCTAAACAAAGGACGGGTGAAGCTTTCTTT. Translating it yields CASSPKQRTGEAFF.

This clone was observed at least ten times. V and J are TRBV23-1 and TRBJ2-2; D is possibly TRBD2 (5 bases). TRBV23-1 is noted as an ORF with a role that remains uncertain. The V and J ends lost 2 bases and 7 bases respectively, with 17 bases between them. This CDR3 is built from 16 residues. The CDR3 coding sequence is TGCGCCAGCAGTCAACCCGACGCGGACCGGGGCGGGGAGCTGTTTTTT. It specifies CASSQPDADRGGELFF.

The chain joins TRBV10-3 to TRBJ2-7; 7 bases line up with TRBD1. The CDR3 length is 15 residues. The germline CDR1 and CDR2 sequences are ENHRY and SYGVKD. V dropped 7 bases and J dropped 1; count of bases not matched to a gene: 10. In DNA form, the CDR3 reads TGTGCCATCAAAAGAGGGGACAGCGGATCCTACGAGCAGTACTTC. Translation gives CAIKRGDSGSYEQYF.

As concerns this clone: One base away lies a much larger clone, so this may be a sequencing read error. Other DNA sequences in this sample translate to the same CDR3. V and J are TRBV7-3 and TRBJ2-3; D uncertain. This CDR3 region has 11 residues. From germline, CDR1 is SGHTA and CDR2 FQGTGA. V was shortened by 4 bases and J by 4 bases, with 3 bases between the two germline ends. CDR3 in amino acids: CASSSADTQYF. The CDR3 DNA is TGTGCCAGCAGCTCAGCAGATACGCAGTATTTT.

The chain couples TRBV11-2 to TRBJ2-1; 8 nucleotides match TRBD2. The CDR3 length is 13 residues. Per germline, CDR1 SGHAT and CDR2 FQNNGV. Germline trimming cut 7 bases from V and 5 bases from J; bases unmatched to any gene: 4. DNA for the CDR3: TGTGCCAGCAACCCGGGGGGGCACAATGAGCAGTTCTTC. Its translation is CASNPGGHNEQFF. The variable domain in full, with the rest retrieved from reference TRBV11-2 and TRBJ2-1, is EAGVAQSPRYKIIEKRQSVAFWCNPISGHATLYWYQQILGQGPKLLIQFQNNGVVDDSQLPKDRFSAERLKGVDSTLKIQPAKLEDSAVYLCASNPGGHNEQFFGPGTRLTVL.

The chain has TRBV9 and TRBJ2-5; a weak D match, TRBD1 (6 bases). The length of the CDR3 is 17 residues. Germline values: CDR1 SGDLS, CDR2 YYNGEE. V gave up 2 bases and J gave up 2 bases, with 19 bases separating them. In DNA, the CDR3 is TGTGCCAGCAGCGTGGGGGCGGCAGGGTCCTCGCAAGAGACCCAGTACTTC. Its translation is CASSVGAAGSSQETQYF.

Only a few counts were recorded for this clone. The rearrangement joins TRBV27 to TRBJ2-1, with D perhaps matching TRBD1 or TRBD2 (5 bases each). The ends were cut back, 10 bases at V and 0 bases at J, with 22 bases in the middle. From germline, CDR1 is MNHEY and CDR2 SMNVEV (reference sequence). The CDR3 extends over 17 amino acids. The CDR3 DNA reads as TGTGCCACCTCCCGCCCTCAGGGCCGGGGCTCCTACAATGAGCAGTTCTTC. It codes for CATSRPQGRGSYNEQFF.

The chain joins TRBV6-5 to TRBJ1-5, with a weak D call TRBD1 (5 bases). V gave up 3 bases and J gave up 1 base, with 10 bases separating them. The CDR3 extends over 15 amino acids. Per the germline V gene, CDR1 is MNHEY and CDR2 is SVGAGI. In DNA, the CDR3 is TGTGCCAGCAGTTATGGGGGTGTCAGCAATCAGCCCCAGCATTTT. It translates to CASSYGGVSNQPQHF.

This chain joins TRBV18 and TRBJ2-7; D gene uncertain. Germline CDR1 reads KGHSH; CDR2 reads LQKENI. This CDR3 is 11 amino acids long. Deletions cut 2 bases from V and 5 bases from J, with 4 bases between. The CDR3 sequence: CASSPEDEQYF. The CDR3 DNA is TGTGCCAGCTCACCAGAGGACGAGCAGTACTTC.

CDR3 DNA: TGTGCCAGCAGTGAAGGTAGCTCTGGGGCCAACGTCCTGACTTTC. Protein sequence: CASSEGSSGANVLTF. This chain links TRBV2 with TRBJ2-6; D is undetermined. Per germline, CDR1 SNHLY and CDR2 FYNNEI. Trimming removed 1 base from V and 0 bases from J, with 4 bases in between. This CDR3 spans 15 amino acids.

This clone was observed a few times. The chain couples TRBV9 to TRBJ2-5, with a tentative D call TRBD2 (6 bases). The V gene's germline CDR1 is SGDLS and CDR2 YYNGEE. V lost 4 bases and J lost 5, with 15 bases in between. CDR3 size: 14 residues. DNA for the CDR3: TGTGCCAGCAGCCCGAGGCCGGAGGGGGAGACCCAGTACTTC. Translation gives CASSPRPEGETQYF.

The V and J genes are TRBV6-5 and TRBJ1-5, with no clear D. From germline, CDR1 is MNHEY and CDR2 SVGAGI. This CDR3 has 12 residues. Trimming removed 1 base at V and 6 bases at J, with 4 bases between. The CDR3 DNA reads TGTGCCAGCAGTTACTTAGGTCAGCCCCAGCATTTT. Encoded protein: CASSYLGQPQHF.

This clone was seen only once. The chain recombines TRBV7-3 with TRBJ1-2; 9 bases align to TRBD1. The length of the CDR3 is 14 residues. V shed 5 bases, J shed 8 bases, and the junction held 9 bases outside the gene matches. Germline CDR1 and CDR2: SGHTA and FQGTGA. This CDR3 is CASSPDRGGRGYTF. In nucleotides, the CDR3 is TGTGCCAGCAGCCCGGACAGGGGAGGTCGCGGCTACACCTTC.

The CDR3 DNA reads TGTGCCAGCAGCCGGGGTGGCAATCAGCCCCAGCATTTT. Translation: CASSRGGNQPQHF. The V gene is TRBV9, the J gene TRBJ1-5; no clear D gene. CDR3 length: 13 residues. The germline CDR1 and CDR2 sequences are SGDLS and YYNGEE. V dropped 4 bases and J dropped 2 bases, with 7 bases sitting between them.